This T cell receptor beta chain derives from a study of graft-versus-host responses after intestinal transplantation. Findings of the study overall: In recipient marrow, GvH clones were found, and some appeared first in ileum or blood.

Worth noting for this clone: Its antigen remains unknown.

The data were produced by immunoSEQ multiplex PCR, yet TCRdb's version contains in-frame clones alone and is incomplete. Here the sample spans 84,000 or so clones, roughly 87% being singletons. This specimen was unstimulated CD8+ T cells sorted from spleen or lymph node cells, taken before transplant. This TCR came from a human donor who was the organ donor for an intestinal transplant.

The chain's CDR3 is CASSQAGTVDYGYTF. CDR3 bases: TGCGCCAGCAGCCAGGCCGGGACCGTGGACTATGGCTACACCTTC. The chain recombines TRBV4-1 with TRBJ1-2, with TRBD1 as a possible D gene (5 bases). The CDR3 is 15 residues long. Germline V CDR1 and CDR2: MGHRA, YSYEKL. V dropped 3 bases and J dropped 3 bases, with 14 bases sitting between them.